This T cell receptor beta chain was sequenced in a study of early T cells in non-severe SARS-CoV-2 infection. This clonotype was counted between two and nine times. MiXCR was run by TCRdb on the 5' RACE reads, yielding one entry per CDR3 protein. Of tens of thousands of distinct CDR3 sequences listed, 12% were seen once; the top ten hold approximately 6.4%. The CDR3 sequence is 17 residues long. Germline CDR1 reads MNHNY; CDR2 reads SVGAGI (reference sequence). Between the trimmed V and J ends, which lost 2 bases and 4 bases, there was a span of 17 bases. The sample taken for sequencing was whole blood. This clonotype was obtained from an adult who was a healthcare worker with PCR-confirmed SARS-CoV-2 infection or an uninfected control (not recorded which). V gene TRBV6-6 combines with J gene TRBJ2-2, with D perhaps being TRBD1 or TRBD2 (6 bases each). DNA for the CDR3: TGTGCCAGCAGTTACCTTAAGACGGGGGCCACCACCGGGGAGCTGTTTTTT. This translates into CASSYLKTGATTGELFF.